Below, 26 T cell receptor beta chains from the same sample are listed, as sequenced in a study of T-cell reconstitution after alpha-beta-depleted transplantation in children. This sample's TCRbeta library carried unique molecular identifier barcodes. MiXCR was run by TCRdb on the PCR reads, yielding one entry per CDR3 protein. The repertoire consists of roughly 570,000 distinct CDR3 sequences, with 27% occurring once and the leading ten covering 36%. Sequencing was performed on PBMCs, taken before TCRalphabeta/CD19-depleted stem cell transplant. These receptors were collected from a boy less than two years old with Wiskott-Aldrich syndrome, due to receive a stem cell transplant.

The chain carries TRBV20-1 and TRBJ2-5; D gene unclear. Germline CDR1 and CDR2: DFQATT and SNEGSKA (reference sequence). Trimming took off 5 bases at V and 4 bases at J, with 11 bases between the two ends. The CDR3 loop spans 12 amino acids. The CDR3 nucleotides read TGCAGTGCTGGGAAGCCACCAGAGACCCAGTACTTC. Its protein is CSAGKPPETQYF.

This chain links TRBV5-6 with TRBJ2-7; no reliable D call. Germline V gene data show CDR1 as SGHDT and CDR2 as YYEEEE. The CDR3 loop spans 13 amino acids. V dropped 3 bases and J dropped 1 base, with 8 bases sitting between them. The CDR3 here is CASSSLDSYEQYF. The CDR3 bases are TGTGCCAGCAGCTCCCTAGATTCCTACGAGCAGTACTTC.

This clonotype was detected a few times. The chain carries TRBV20-1 and TRBJ2-5; D not resolved. This CDR3 has 15 amino acids. Germline CDR1 DFQATT, CDR2 SNEGSKA (reference sequence). V was clipped by 0 bases and J by 1 base, with 12 bases between them. CDR3 DNA sequence: TGCAGTGCTAGAGATCTGTCCCTTCCCCAAGAGACCCAGTACTTC. Its protein product is CSARDLSLPQETQYF.

The V call is TRBV7-2, the J call TRBJ2-4, with TRBD2 identical over 8 bases. Germline CDR1 reads SGHTA; CDR2 reads FQGNSA. This CDR3 has 15 amino acids. After removal of 4 bases from V and 9 bases from J, the junction contained 11 bases not matched to a gene. The CDR3 DNA sequence: TGTGCCAGCAGCTCCTGGGCCGGGACTAGTACCATTCAGTACTTC. Protein: CASSSWAGTSTIQYF.

This clonotype was found many times. This chain connects TRBV12-3 or TRBV12-4 to TRBJ2-3; D call uncertain. V was shortened by 3 bases and J by 4 bases, with 5 bases between the two germline ends. The CDR3 loop spans 12 amino acids. CDR3 protein: CASSFQPDTQYF. The CDR3 DNA is TGTGCCAGCAGTTTCCAGCCAGATACGCAGTATTTT.

J is TRBJ2-7 and V is TRBV5-6; no clear D. The germline V gene encodes CDR1 SGHDT and CDR2 YYEEEE. The CDR3 loop spans 15 amino acids. V shed 4 bases and J shed 2 bases, with 16 bases lying between them. Here the CDR3 DNA reads TGTGCCAGCAGCCGGTCAGTGACCGACACCTACGAGCAGTACTTC. Its protein is CASSRSVTDTYEQYF.

This clonotype was seen a few times. The chain recombines TRBV2 with TRBJ1-2; D unresolved. The V and J ends lost 0 bases and 4 bases respectively, with 12 bases between them. The length of the CDR3 is 15 residues. Germline V gives CDR1 SNHLY, CDR2 FYNNEI. CDR3 region: CASSEALQVFYGYTF. The DNA for the CDR3 is TGTGCCAGCAGTGAAGCGCTTCAGGTCTTCTATGGCTACACCTTC.

The chain is built from TRBV5-1 and TRBJ2-2; 8 bases are a match to TRBD1. The CDR3 is made up of 13 amino acids. The germline V gene has CDR1 SGHRS and CDR2 YFSETQ. V shed 10 bases, J shed 4 bases, and the junction held 6 bases outside the gene matches. CDR3 bases: TGCGCCGCCGGGACAGGAGTCACCGGGGAGCTGTTTTTT. It specifies CAAGTGVTGELFF.

This sequence joins TRBV28 and TRBJ2-7; D is unresolved. The CDR3 runs to 14 residues. With 3 bases removed from V and 3 bases from J, the gap between germline ends came to 12 bases. The germline V gene encodes CDR1 MDHEN and CDR2 SYDVKM. The CDR3 DNA reads as TGTGCCAGCAGTTTGGCCCCGGCCTACTACGAGCAGTACTTC. Residues: CASSLAPAYYEQYF.

A few counts support this clonotype. The chain employs TRBV12-3 or TRBV12-4 and TRBJ2-3; tentative D call: TRBD2 (6 bases). The V and J ends lost 3 bases and 1 base respectively, with 11 bases between them. This CDR3 has 15 residues. The CDR3 DNA follows: TGTGCCAGCAGTTTTGGGCCTAGCGGCACAGATACGCAGTATTTT. Amino acid sequence: CASSFGPSGTDTQYF.

This clonotype came up a few times. This chain connects TRBV4-1 to TRBJ1-2, with 9 bases aligning to TRBD1. After removal of 6 bases from V and 6 bases from J, the junction contained 2 bases not matched to a gene. The CDR3 consists of 12 residues. Germline V gene sequence: CDR1 MGHRA, CDR2 YSYEKL. CDR3 region: CASSRQGDGYTF. CDR3 DNA sequence: TGCGCCAGCAGTAGACAGGGGGATGGCTACACCTTC.

This clonotype was seen a handful of times. The V call is TRBV12-3 or TRBV12-4, the J call TRBJ2-1; 11 bases agree with TRBD2. The CDR3 consists of 16 residues. V lost 6 bases, J lost 0 bases, and 4 bases stayed unmatched. The DNA of the CDR3 is TGTGCCAGCAGGCCGACTAGCGGGGTCTCCTACAATGAGCAGTTCTTC. Protein: CASRPTSGVSYNEQFF.

The gene calls are TRBV27 and TRBJ1-5; the D gene is possibly TRBD1 (5 bases). The V end was cut by 0 bases, the J end by 6 bases, with 12 bases between. The CDR3 totals 15 residues. Germline loops: CDR1 MNHEY, CDR2 SMNVEV (reference sequence). CDR3 sequence (DNA): TGTGCCAGCAGTTTATCGACTGGGGCTGCTCAGCCCCAGCATTTT. It translates to CASSLSTGAAQPQHF.

The chain carries TRBV5-1 and TRBJ2-2, with TRBD1 as a possible D gene (6 bases). Trimming shortened V by 7 bases and J by 6 bases, and 13 bases separated the two germline ends. Per germline, CDR1 SGHRS and CDR2 YFSETQ. The CDR3 contains 13 residues. CDR3 residues: CASLAGAAGELFF. The CDR3 DNA follows: TGCGCCAGCCTAGCAGGGGCGGCCGGGGAGCTGTTTTTT.

The chain links TRBV5-1 to TRBJ2-7; unclear D gene. The CDR3 runs to 13 residues. CDR1 and CDR2 from the germline V gene are SGHRS and YFSETQ. Trimming pared 5 bases from V and 2 bases from J, leaving 11 bases between. The CDR3 coding sequence is TGCGCCAGCAGTTCCCTACAGACCTACGAGCAGTACTTC. This encodes CASSSLQTYEQYF.

The V call is TRBV10-3, the J call TRBJ2-1; 10 bases match TRBD2. The CDR3 has 15 amino acids. The germline V gene encodes CDR1 ENHRY and CDR2 SYGVKD. Trimming took 10 bases from V and 9 from J; bases not matched to a gene: 15. The CDR3 here is CATQGLAGVGSEQFF. The CDR3 bases are TGTGCCACCCAAGGCCTAGCGGGAGTCGGGAGTGAGCAGTTCTTC.

CDR3 in amino acids: CASSPLQGAIIGELFF. CDR3 bases: TGTGCCAGCTCACCGTTACAGGGGGCGATTATCGGGGAGCTGTTTTTT. The chain is built from TRBV18 and TRBJ2-2, with 9 positions matching TRBD1. The CDR3 loop spans 16 amino acids. V was clipped by 3 bases and J by 7 bases; unmatched bases: 9. Germline loops: CDR1 KGHSH, CDR2 LQKENI.

The rearrangement joins TRBV5-1 to TRBJ1-1; TRBD1 matches 12 bases. The CDR3 consists of 17 residues. Germline CDR1 and CDR2: SGHRS and YFSETQ. V shed 0 bases, J shed 3 bases, and the junction held 6 bases outside the gene matches. This chain's CDR3 is CASSLASGQGADTEAFF. The DNA for the CDR3 is TGCGCCAGCAGCTTGGCCTCGGGACAGGGGGCGGACACTGAAGCTTTCTTT.

This clonotype was picked up a small number of times. The chain couples TRBV10-3 to TRBJ1-2, with 7 nucleotides matching TRBD1. V shed 10 bases, J shed 4 bases, and the junction held 3 bases outside the gene matches. Germline CDR1 ENHRY, CDR2 SYGVKD. The CDR3 totals 11 residues. The CDR3 region has the DNA TGTGCCACCACAGGGGCCTATGGCTACACCTTC. Protein: CATTGAYGYTF.

The table lists this clonotype with a count of one. This rearrangement joins TRBV27 to TRBJ2-7; tentatively, D is TRBD1 (6 bases). CDR1 is MNHEY, CDR2 SMNVEV, per germline (reference sequence). The V end was cut by 7 bases, the J end by 2 bases, with 15 bases between. CDR3 length: 14 amino acids. CDR3 sequence (DNA): TGTGCCAGCAAGGTCGACAGGTTAACCTACGAGCAGTACTTC. As protein: CASKVDRLTYEQYF.

The chain has TRBV3-1 and TRBJ2-1; 10 bases map to TRBD2. V trimming: 8 bases; J trimming: 3 bases; junction bases outside the gene matches: 16. The CDR3 sequence is 18 residues long. Germline values: CDR1 LGHDT, CDR2 YNNKEL (reference sequence). CDR3 in amino acids: CASCLASLAGGYYNEQFF. CDR3 sequence (DNA): TGTGCCAGCTGTTTAGCGTCTTTAGCGGGAGGATACTACAATGAGCAGTTCTTC.

The rearrangement uses TRBV29-1 and TRBJ2-7; D is tentatively TRBD1 or TRBD2 (5 bases each). The CDR3 extends over 15 amino acids. V lost 6 bases to trimming and J lost 2 bases, with 20 bases between them. Germline-derived CDR1 and CDR2 are SQVTM and ANQGSEA. The CDR3 loop is CSVVPVGTVPYEQYF. The CDR3 nucleotides read TGCAGCGTCGTCCCTGTGGGGACCGTCCCCTACGAGCAGTACTTC.

V gene TRBV29-1 combines with J gene TRBJ2-7; 8 nucleotides match TRBD1. J lost 3 bases, V lost 4 bases, and 20 bases had no gene match. This CDR3 contains 18 residues. Germline CDR1 is SQVTM and CDR2 is ANQGSEA. CDR3 in amino acids: CSVGGDRDRSLTVYEQYF. The CDR3 DNA follows: TGCAGCGTTGGGGGGGACCGGGACAGGAGTCTTACCGTCTACGAGCAGTACTTC.

The CDR3 loop reads CASSASGRDGELFF. CDR3 nucleotide sequence: TGCGCCAGCAGCGCTAGCGGGAGAGACGGGGAGCTGTTTTTT. The chain is built from TRBV5-1 and TRBJ2-2; TRBD2 aligns across 10 bases. V trimming: 4 bases; J trimming: 7 bases; junction bases outside the gene matches: 4. CDR3 length: 14 residues. The V gene's germline CDR1 is SGHRS and CDR2 YFSETQ.

The rearrangement uses TRBV29-1 and TRBJ2-1; TRBD2 aligns across 8 bases. J lost 5 bases, V lost 2 bases, and 11 bases had no gene match. CDR1 SQVTM and CDR2 ANQGSEA come from the germline V gene. This CDR3 comprises 16 residues. The CDR3: CSVEKIGAGVDNEQFF. The CDR3 nucleotides are TGCAGCGTTGAAAAGATCGGAGCGGGAGTCGACAATGAGCAGTTCTTC.

Details on this clonotype: Relative to the germline gene, one junction end is altered; a read error may explain this. V and J are TRBV6-1 and TRBJ2-7, with TRBD1 matching over 9 bases. The CDR3 is 15 amino acids. The germline V gene has CDR1 MNHNS and CDR2 SASEGT. The CDR3 loop reads CASRESGTGSSEQYF. For the CDR3, the DNA is TGTGCCAGCAGAGAATCCGGGACAGGGTCCTCCGAGCAGTACTTC.